A selection of T cell receptor beta chains follows, all from one sample in a study of spatial heterogeneity in lung cancer. MiXCR was run by TCRdb on the 5' RACE reads, yielding one entry per CDR3 protein. The sample has 50,000 to 65,000 distinct CDR3 sequences, roughly 7.5% seen once; the top ten hold 2.9%. The sequences come from PBMCs, collected at surgery. The receptors here all came from a female donor with early-stage non-small cell lung cancer. CDR3s include the opening cysteine and the closing phenylalanine or tryptophan. Each record gives: clone size, V gene, D gene, J gene, CDR3 protein, CDR3 DNA. The D gene is left open where the match is weak. Rows may omit the clone size; those that give it use once, few, many or a size class.

>many|TRBV20-1|-|TRBJ2-3
CSARDFTVFPIFGTDTQYF
TGCAGTGCTAGAGACTTTACGGTGTTTCCGATTTTTGGGACAGATACGCAGTATTTT
>few|TRBV6-1|TRBD1|TRBJ2-7
CASRGQGNYEQYF
TGTGCCAGCAGGGGACAGGGAAACTACGAGCAGTACTTC
>-|TRBV12-3/TRBV12-4|-|TRBJ1-6
CASSFGPGNSPLHF
TGTGCCAGCAGTTTCGGTCCTGGGAATTCACCCCTCCACTTT
>-|TRBV7-3|-|TRBJ2-1
CASSRGAGNNEQFF
TGTGCCAGCAGCCGCGGAGCGGGCAACAATGAGCAGTTCTTC
>many|TRBV20-1|-|TRBJ1-1
CSAGSGAEAFF
TGCAGCGCCGGGTCTGGTGCTGAAGCTTTCTTT
>many|TRBV9|TRBD1|TRBJ2-3
CASSTRQGLRVDTQYF
TGTGCCAGCAGCACACGACAGGGATTGCGGGTGGATACGCAGTATTTT
>many|TRBV28|-|TRBJ1-5
CASHRDSNQPQHF
TGTGCCAGCCACAGGGATAGCAATCAGCCCCAGCATTTT
>many|TRBV7-3|TRBD1|TRBJ2-2
CASSLTADRAAGELFF
TGTGCCAGCAGCTTAACTGCCGACAGGGCAGCCGGGGAGCTGTTTTTT
>many|TRBV20-1|-|TRBJ2-3
CSAQQVGIDTQYF
TGCAGTGCCCAACAGGTGGGGATAGATACGCAGTATTTT
>many|TRBV9|-|TRBJ2-1
CASSVATWGSYNEQFF
TGTGCCAGCAGCGTAGCTACGTGGGGGTCCTACAATGAGCAGTTCTTC
>many|TRBV2|TRBD1|TRBJ1-3
CASSSDRDSGNTIYF
TGTGCCAGCAGTTCCGACAGGGACTCTGGAAACACCATATATTTT
>few|TRBV5-4|-|TRBJ2-2
CASSWTTTGELFF
TGTGCCAGCAGTTGGACAACGACCGGGGAGCTGTTTTTT
>many|TRBV29-1|-|TRBJ2-7
CSFQGGNRYEQYF
TGCAGCTTCCAAGGAGGCAACCGCTACGAGCAGTACTTC
>-|TRBV6-5|-|TRBJ2-1
CASSYRRGRNEQFF
TGTGCCAGCAGTTACCGGAGGGGGCGGAATGAGCAGTTCTTC
>many|TRBV7-9|-|TRBJ2-5
CASGDRQETQYF
TGTGCCAGCGGGGACCGACAAGAGACCCAGTACTTC
>many|TRBV12-3/TRBV12-4|TRBD1|TRBJ2-2
CASKTDRVAGELFF
TGTGCCAGCAAAACGGACAGGGTCGCCGGGGAGCTGTTTTTT
>many|TRBV6-2/TRBV6-3|-|TRBJ1-6
CASREDSTPYNSPLHF
TGTGCCAGCAGAGAGGACAGCACCCCTTATAATTCACCCCTCCACTTT
>many|TRBV12-3/TRBV12-4|-|TRBJ2-3
CAITFGRFLSTDTQYF
TGTGCCATCACATTTGGGCGCTTTCTCAGCACAGATACGCAGTATTTT
>few|TRBV5-5|-|TRBJ2-2
CASSLEVGERELFF
TGTGCCAGCAGCTTGGAGGTCGGGGAACGGGAGCTGTTTTTT
>many|TRBV7-2|-|TRBJ1-3
CASSHIRTRAGNTIYF
TGTGCCAGCAGCCACATTCGGACGAGGGCTGGAAACACCATATATTTT
>many|TRBV6-1|-|TRBJ2-5
CASERGQETQYF
TGTGCCAGCGAAAGGGGACAAGAGACCCAGTACTTC
>-|TRBV19|-|TRBJ2-7
CASSPGPSSTYEQYF
TGTGCCAGTAGTCCCGGACCCTCTTCAACCTACGAGCAGTACTTC
>many|TRBV3-1|-|TRBJ2-5
CASSQRVGEETQYF
TGTGCCAGCAGCCAAAGGGTGGGGGAAGAGACCCAGTACTTC
>many|TRBV19|-|TRBJ1-2
CASSITGLTYGYTF
TGTGCCAGTAGTATTACGGGACTAACTTATGGCTACACCTTC
>-|TRBV2|TRBD2|TRBJ2-6
CASSLAGAANVLTF
TGTGCCAGCAGTTTAGCGGGGGCGGCCAACGTCCTGACTTTC
>many|TRBV7-9|-|TRBJ2-1
CASSVAMSSGAILAEQFF
TGTGCCAGCAGCGTTGCGATGAGTTCGGGGGCGATCCTTGCTGAGCAGTTCTTC
>few|TRBV6-2/TRBV6-3|TRBD1|TRBJ1-4
CASRTGPRGLFF
TGTGCCAGCAGGACAGGGCCCCGAGGGCTGTTTTTT
>many|TRBV6-2/TRBV6-3|-|TRBJ2-7
CASSYSSVSLISSYEQYF
TGTGCCAGCAGTTACTCGAGCGTGTCCCTCATCAGCTCCTACGAGCAGTACTTC
>-|TRBV20-1|-|TRBJ2-1
CSARSGAGSFYNEQFF
TGCAGTGCTAGGTCAGGGGCGGGTTCTTTTTACAATGAGCAGTTCTTC
>-|TRBV11-2|-|TRBJ1-3
CASSRGRGQAGNTIYF
TGTGCCAGCAGCAGGGGGAGGGGACAAGCTGGAAACACCATATATTTT
>many|TRBV20-1|-|TRBJ2-2
CSAIGGTNTGELFF
TGCAGTGCAATCGGGGGCACGAACACCGGGGAGCTGTTTTTT
>-|TRBV5-1|-|TRBJ2-7
CASRRQAYEQYF
TGCGCCAGCAGACGACAGGCATACGAGCAGTACTTC
>many|TRBV29-1|-|TRBJ2-5
CSVELLERETQYF
TGCAGCGTTGAATTACTAGAGAGGGAGACCCAGTACTTC
>many|TRBV21-1|-|TRBJ2-7
CASSKDSAEQYF
TGTGCCAGCAGCAAAGACTCAGCCGAGCAGTACTTC
>many|TRBV28|-|TRBJ2-1
CASTQEGRGPHYNEQFF
TGTGCCAGCACCCAAGAGGGTCGGGGACCACATTACAATGAGCAGTTCTTC
>many|TRBV7-9|-|TRBJ2-7
CASSLRSGDYYEQYF
TGTGCCAGCAGCTTACGGTCAGGGGACTACTACGAGCAGTACTTC
>many|TRBV20-1|TRBD2|TRBJ2-7
CSARDPSGGEYEQYF
TGCAGTGCTAGAGATCCTAGCGGGGGAGAATACGAGCAGTACTTC
>many|TRBV4-1|TRBD1|TRBJ1-2
CASSQGQGANYGYTF
TGCGCCAGCAGCCAAGGACAGGGGGCGAACTATGGCTACACCTTC
>few|TRBV5-5|TRBD1|TRBJ1-2
CASRGTENYGYTF
TGTGCCAGCAGGGGGACAGAGAACTATGGCTACACCTTC
>few|TRBV5-1|-|TRBJ2-5
CASSFLGQETQYF
TGCGCCAGCAGCTTCCTAGGCCAAGAGACCCAGTACTTC
>many|TRBV12-3/TRBV12-4|-|TRBJ2-5
CASSQSVRIEKTQYF
TGTGCCAGCAGTCAATCCGTTAGGATAGAGAAGACCCAGTACTTC
>many|TRBV30|-|TRBJ2-2
CAWTRGVDTGELFF
TGTGCCTGGACGCGCGGGGTAGACACCGGGGAGCTGTTTTTT
>many|TRBV11-2|-|TRBJ1-6
CASSQERDSPLHF
TGTGCCAGCAGCCAAGAGCGGGATTCACCCCTCCACTTT
>-|TRBV20-1|-|TRBJ2-4
CSGTAFSQGNIQYF
TGCAGTGGGACGGCGTTTAGCCAGGGAAACATTCAGTACTTC